The rows below give T cell receptor beta chains drawn from one sample of a study of blood T cells in healthy people across ages. TCRdb re-derived calls from the 5' RACE reads in MiXCR, one entry per CDR3 protein. Of 710,000 or so distinct CDR3 sequences listed, about 20% were seen once; the top ten hold approximately 20%. The sample was blood. These receptor sequences come from a man aged 65 to 79 in good health. Each CDR3 is given with its conserved first and last residue. D genes are given only for firm matches. Clone sizes are given selectively: once, few, many, or a class where the clone is expanded.

V,J,size,D,CDR3,DNA
TRBV11-2,TRBJ2-2,few,.,CASSLEPMTANTGELFF,TGTGCCAGCAGCTTAGAGCCCATGACTGCGAACACCGGGGAGCTGTTTTTT
TRBV9,TRBJ2-1,few,TRBD2,CASSALAGTNGEQFF,TGTGCCAGCAGCGCCCTAGCGGGGACCAACGGAGAGCAGTTCTTC
TRBV12-3/TRBV12-4,TRBJ2-7,few,.,CASSSGLFFYEQYF,TGTGCCAGCAGTTCGGGACTCTTCTTCTACGAGCAGTACTTC
TRBV6-1,TRBJ2-7,.,.,CASNGYEQYF,TGTGCCAGCAATGGATACGAGCAGTACTTC
TRBV12-3/TRBV12-4,TRBJ1-5,.,.,CASSSRPPQPQHF,TGTGCCAGCAGTTCCAGGCCTCCTCAGCCCCAGCATTTT
TRBV2,TRBJ2-5,.,.,CASSAAGEETQYF,TGTGCCAGCAGTGCGGCAGGGGAAGAGACCCAGTACTTC
TRBV7-2,TRBJ2-3,.,.,CASSSSRTADTQYF,TGTGCCAGCAGTTCATCCCGGACGGCAGATACGCAGTATTTT
TRBV13,TRBJ1-2,.,.,CASSPGGGQTGYTF,TGTGCCAGCAGCCCTGGGGGGGGGCAGACTGGCTACACCTTC
TRBV3-1,TRBJ1-6,.,.,CASSRGNNSPLHF,TGTGCCAGCAGCCGGGGTAACAATTCACCCCTCCACTTT
TRBV29-1,TRBJ1-1,.,.,CSVEGPRGWNTEAFF,TGCAGCGTTGAAGGTCCGCGGGGGTGGAACACTGAAGCTTTCTTT
TRBV20-1,TRBJ2-1,few,TRBD2,CSASPLAGTPSYNEQFF,TGCAGTGCTAGTCCACTAGCGGGGACCCCATCCTACAATGAGCAGTTCTTC
TRBV20-1,TRBJ2-2,.,.,CSARWELLGTGELFF,TGCAGTGCCAGATGGGAGCTTTTGGGCACCGGGGAGCTGTTTTTT
TRBV20-1,TRBJ2-4,.,.,CSASTRAKNIQYF,TGCAGTGCTAGTACCCGAGCCAAAAACATTCAGTACTTC
TRBV20-1,TRBJ1-2,few,.,CSAKKGVPYGYTF,TGCAGTGCTAAAAAAGGGGTCCCCTATGGCTACACCTTC
TRBV19,TRBJ2-7,.,.,CASSMRRMSYEQYF,TGTGCCAGTAGTATGCGCAGAATGTCCTACGAGCAGTACTTC
TRBV4-1,TRBJ2-2,few,TRBD2,CASSQDPGGNTGELFF,TGCGCCAGCAGCCAAGATCCGGGAGGGAACACCGGGGAGCTGTTTTTT
TRBV5-1,TRBJ2-1,few,TRBD2,CASSLAAGGMNEQFF,TGCGCCAGCAGCTTGGCGGCGGGAGGGATGAATGAGCAGTTCTTC
TRBV29-1,TRBJ1-2,many,TRBD1,CSVEPTGYGGYTF,TGCAGCGTTGAACCGACAGGGTATGGTGGCTACACCTTC
TRBV7-9,TRBJ1-3,.,.,CASSPSGGIGNTIYF,TGTGCCAGCAGCCCTAGTGGGGGGATCGGAAACACCATATATTTT
TRBV6-5,TRBJ1-2,few,TRBD1,CASRLQGAVGYTF,TGTGCCAGCAGACTCCAGGGGGCCGTTGGCTACACCTTC
TRBV6-2/TRBV6-3,TRBJ2-7,.,.,CASSYPNYEQYF,TGTGCCAGCAGTTACCCCAACTACGAGCAGTACTTC
TRBV6-1,TRBJ1-5,.,.,CASSEVLEDGQPQHF,TGTGCCAGCAGTGAAGTCTTGGAGGACGGTCAGCCCCAGCATTTT
TRBV20-1,TRBJ1-2,few,.,CSARDQNRLNYGYTF,TGCAGTGCTAGAGATCAGAACAGGTTAAACTATGGCTACACCTTC
TRBV12-3/TRBV12-4,TRBJ1-5,few,.,CASSSKSSHQPQHF,TGTGCCAGCAGTTCTAAAAGCAGTCATCAGCCCCAGCATTTT
TRBV12-3/TRBV12-4,TRBJ1-4,.,TRBD1,CASRPRQGNEKLFF,TGTGCCAGCAGACCGAGACAGGGGAATGAAAAACTGTTTTTT
TRBV5-1,TRBJ2-3,once,TRBD1,CASSSDRPPDTQYF,TGCGCCAGCAGTTCGGACAGGCCACCAGATACGCAGTATTTT
TRBV6-5,TRBJ1-1,.,.,CASSSRRQVLNTEAFF,TGTGCCAGCAGTTCCCGGAGACAGGTATTGAACACTGAAGCTTTCTTT
TRBV18,TRBJ1-1,.,.,CASSAVFGGTEAFF,TGTGCCAGCTCAGCGGTTTTCGGGGGCACTGAAGCTTTCTTT
TRBV6-5,TRBJ1-2,.,.,CASSYSQNYGYTF,TGTGCCAGCAGTTACAGTCAGAACTATGGCTACACCTTC
TRBV7-8,TRBJ2-2,few,.,CASSLGRFVTGELFF,TGTGCCAGCAGCTTAGGGCGGTTCGTCACCGGGGAGCTGTTTTTT
TRBV20-1,TRBJ2-1,few,TRBD2,CSADGTSGINEQFF,TGCAGTGCTGACGGGACTAGCGGGATAAATGAGCAGTTCTTC
TRBV20-1,TRBJ1-4,.,TRBD1,CSARGQSVNEKLFF,TGCAGTGCTAGGGGACAGAGCGTTAATGAAAAACTGTTTTTT
TRBV5-1,TRBJ2-3,.,.,CASSGRLPTDTQYF,TGCGCCAGCAGCGGACGACTACCCACAGATACGCAGTATTTT
TRBV20-1,TRBJ2-1,few,TRBD2,CSARSWGGVQFF,TGCAGTGCTAGATCCTGGGGGGGTGTGCAGTTCTTC
TRBV6-1,TRBJ2-1,.,.,CASSGSQFF,TGTGCCAGCAGTGGTAGTCAGTTCTTC
TRBV18,TRBJ2-3,many,TRBD1,CASSPTGGSTDTQYF,TGTGCCAGCTCACCTACAGGGGGCAGCACAGATACGCAGTATTTT
TRBV30,TRBJ2-1,.,.,CAWNQQHEQFF,TGTGCCTGGAACCAGCAACATGAGCAGTTCTTC
TRBV6-5,TRBJ2-3,few,TRBD2,CASSRGTSGADTQYF,TGTGCCAGCAGCCGAGGGACTAGCGGAGCAGATACGCAGTATTTT
TRBV7-9,TRBJ2-3,few,.,CASSSQNTQYF,TGTGCCAGCAGCTCGCAAAATACGCAGTATTTT
TRBV3-1,TRBJ2-3,few,TRBD1,CASTWDSTTDTQYF,TGTGCCAGCACCTGGGACAGCACCACAGATACGCAGTATTTT
TRBV7-2,TRBJ2-1,few,TRBD2,CASKINWGGRGVNEQFF,TGTGCCAGCAAAATCAACTGGGGGGGGCGGGGGGTCAATGAGCAGTTCTTC
TRBV24-1,TRBJ2-5,few,.,CATSVGTGYQETQYF,TGTGCCACCAGTGTGGGCACGGGGTATCAAGAGACCCAGTACTTC
TRBV12-3/TRBV12-4,TRBJ1-5,.,.,CASSLIGTGNQPQHF,TGTGCCAGCAGTTTGATTGGGACGGGGAATCAGCCCCAGCATTTT
TRBV5-6,TRBJ2-7,.,TRBD1,CASSYPGTGDEQYF,TGTGCCAGCAGCTACCCCGGGACAGGGGATGAGCAGTACTTC
TRBV6-5,TRBJ2-3,many,.,CASRQDWSGDTQYF,TGTGCCAGCAGACAAGACTGGTCGGGGGATACGCAGTATTTT
TRBV5-1,TRBJ1-2,.,TRBD1,CASSYPGTGRPYGYTF,TGCGCCAGCAGCTACCCCGGGACAGGGAGGCCCTATGGCTACACCTTC
TRBV7-8,TRBJ2-3,few,.,CASSNSGWWTDTQYF,TGTGCCAGCAGCAATTCTGGTTGGTGGACAGATACGCAGTATTTT
TRBV14,TRBJ2-1,few,.,CASSQGLDRTYNEQFF,TGTGCCAGCAGCCAAGGTTTGGACAGAACCTACAATGAGCAGTTCTTC